The rows below give T cell receptor beta chains drawn from one sample of a study of cytomegalovirus exposure and HLA in healthy donors. The assay was immunoSEQ multiplex PCR, and TCRdb's table has in-frame clones only and misses some. The sample carries approximately 200,000 clones, roughly four fifths recorded once. Input material: PBMCs. These receptors were taken from a girl aged 2 to 9 in good health and CMV-seronegative. The CDR3 runs from the conserved cysteine through the conserved F or W. D genes are given only for firm matches. Size tells how often a clone was seen (once, few, many) or the class of an expanded clone, and some rows leave it out.

>-|-|TRBV9|TRBJ1-2|15
CASSLLVSGNYGYTF
TGTGCCAGCAGCCTCCTGGTCTCCGGTAACTATGGCTACACCTTC
>-|-|TRBV5-6|TRBJ2-6|15
CASSLVRTGANVLTF
TGTGCCAGCAGCTTGGTCAGGACTGGGGCCAACGTCCTGACTTTC
>-|-|TRBV5-4|TRBJ1-1|13
CASSLVKNTEAFF
TGTGCCAGCAGCTTGGTCAAGAACACTGAAGCTTTCTTT
>-|TRBD2|TRBV5-1|TRBJ2-1|16
CASSQGSGGRANEQFF
TGCGCCAGCAGCCAGGGGTCGGGCGGGAGGGCCAATGAGCAGTTCTTC
>-|-|TRBV7-9|TRBJ1-3|18
CASSLGSGGARSGNTIYF
TGTGCCAGCAGCTTAGGTTCGGGGGGGGCCCGCTCTGGAAACACCATATATTTT
>-|TRBD1|TRBV2|TRBJ1-1|15
CASNAGQGMTTEAFF
TGTGCCAGCAACGCGGGACAGGGAATGACCACTGAAGCTTTCTTT
>once|-|TRBV14|TRBJ1-2|16
CASSRGPPGLPGGYTF
TGTGCCAGCAGCCGCGGGCCGCCGGGTCTCCCCGGGGGCTACACCTTC
>-|-|TRBV15|TRBJ2-1|14
CATETRDSYNEQFF
TGTGCCACCGAAACTAGGGACTCCTACAATGAGCAGTTCTTC
>-|TRBD1|TRBV27|TRBJ1-2|17
CASSGGTGKRDHYGYTF
TGTGCCAGCAGTGGGGGGACAGGAAAAAGGGACCACTATGGCTACACCTTC
>few|TRBD2|TRBV7-2|TRBJ2-1|15
CASSRTPGLAGEKFF
TGTGCCAGCAGCCGAACTCCGGGACTAGCGGGAGAGAAGTTCTTC
>-|-|TRBV27|TRBJ2-3|15
CASSRTGGPVDTQYF
TGTGCCAGCAGTAGGACCGGAGGGCCTGTGGATACGCAGTATTTT
>-|-|TRBV19|TRBJ1-2|19
CASSPRQVSPLGPNYGYTF
TGTGCCAGTAGTCCCCGACAGGTTTCCCCCCTTGGACCTAACTATGGCTACACCTTC
>-|-|TRBV6-1|TRBJ1-2|13
CASRPDSDRGYTF
TGTGCCAGCAGACCGGACAGCGACCGTGGCTACACCTTC
>-|TRBD1|TRBV19|TRBJ2-2|14
CASSRGQGDGELFF
TGTGCCAGTAGTAGAGGACAGGGGGACGGGGAGCTGTTTTTT
>-|TRBD1|TRBV19|TRBJ2-3|16
CASSMTGDEYRDTQYF
TGTGCCAGTAGTATGACAGGGGACGAGTACCGAGATACGCAGTATTTT
>-|TRBD2|TRBV5-1|TRBJ2-5|14
CASSLNSGSVTQYF
TGCGCCAGCAGCTTGAATAGCGGGAGCGTGACCCAGTACTTC
>few|TRBD2|TRBV7-6|TRBJ2-7|14
CASSPAGGPFEQYF
TGTGCCAGCAGCCCTGCGGGAGGGCCTTTCGAGCAGTACTTC
>-|-|TRBV13|TRBJ2-4|16
CASSPRLGVAKNIQYF
TGTGCCAGCAGCCCGCGGCTAGGAGTAGCCAAAAACATTCAGTACTTC
>-|TRBD2|TRBV5-1|TRBJ2-1|13
CASSLRESNEQFF
TGCGCCAGCAGCCTGCGGGAGTCCAATGAGCAGTTCTTC
>-|-|TRBV6-5|TRBJ1-1|13
CASRPGQSLEAFF
TGTGCCAGCAGACCCGGACAGTCGCTTGAAGCTTTCTTT
>-|-|TRBV11-2|TRBJ2-1|16
CASSNHEEGINNEQFF
TGTGCCAGCAGCAACCACGAGGAGGGCATTAACAATGAGCAGTTCTTC
>few|-|TRBV7-9|TRBJ1-2|17
CASSYIQERLVNYGYTF
TGTGCCAGCAGCTACATCCAAGAGCGGCTGGTAAACTATGGCTACACCTTC
>-|-|TRBV9|TRBJ1-2|12
CASSAPRARYTF
TGTGCCAGCTCCGCCCCCAGGGCGCGCTACACCTTC
>-|TRBD1|TRBV14|TRBJ1-1|17
CASSHRSGGIMNTEAFF
TGTGCCAGCAGCCATCGCTCAGGGGGGATTATGAACACTGAAGCTTTCTTT
>-|-|TRBV19|TRBJ2-2|11
CASINTGELFF
TGTGCCAGTATAAACACCGGGGAGCTGTTTTTT
>-|-|TRBV6-5|TRBJ1-3|15
CASSRGGSSGNTIYF
TGTGCCAGCAGTAGGGGGGGCAGCTCTGGAAACACCATATATTTT
>-|-|TRBV4-1|TRBJ2-7|13
CASSQQISYEQYF
TGCGCCAGCAGCCAACAGATCTCCTACGAGCAGTACTTC
>-|TRBD2|TRBV10-3|TRBJ2-1|14
CAISEGLADNEQFF
TGTGCCATCAGTGAGGGACTAGCGGACAATGAGCAGTTCTTC
>-|-|TRBV9|TRBJ1-2|15
CASSVGTDPSYGYTF
TGTGCCAGCAGCGTAGGAACAGACCCATCCTATGGCTACACCTTC
>-|-|TRBV14|TRBJ1-2|14
CASSQGIKGGGYTF
TGTGCCAGCAGCCAAGGCATCAAAGGGGGTGGCTACACCTTC
>-|TRBD2|TRBV10-3|TRBJ2-3|16
CAISARGLAGGGTQYF
TGTGCCATCAGTGCTAGGGGACTAGCGGGGGGAGGTACGCAGTATTTT